The clone carrying this TCR beta chain was seen ten or more times. Its antigen remains unknown. Via MiXCR, TCRdb re-called the 5' RACE reads, giving one row per CDR3 protein. The table records hundreds of thousands of distinct CDR3 sequences, about a quarter of them present only once. This entry belongs to a study of CD8 T cells in ankylosing spondylitis. Study-level points and caveats: From matched ankylosing spondylitis synovial fluid, disease-linked clones were reportedly recovered at significantly enriched levels.

The CDR3 spans 15 residues. V was clipped by 7 bases and J by 8 bases; unmatched bases: 13. The J gene is TRBJ2-4, the V gene TRBV12-3 or TRBV12-4; TRBD1 matches at 8 bases. Material for sequencing was blood, either unsorted or a sorted T cell fraction (not recorded which). The TCR originated in a male donor with ankylosing spondylitis or in good health (not recorded which). Here the CDR3 DNA reads TGTGCCAGCACCCCGGCAGGGGGCATTGTAGACATTCAGTACTTC. It translates to CASTPAGGIVDIQYF.